These 27 T cell receptor beta chains share one sample of origin, sequenced in a study of vaccination and CD4 T cells after COVID-19. These receptors have no known antigen. Stated treatment: approximately nine-day PBMC culture with coronavirus spike peptide pools or control peptides (ViraFEST assay). Sequencing of DNA taken from cultured CD4+ T cells relied on the Oncomine TCR Beta short-read assay. Using its own MiXCR run on the PCR reads, TCRdb lists one record per CDR3 protein. Here the sample spans more than 10,000 distinct CDR3 sequences, 40% to 65% being singletons. Material for sequencing was CD4+ T cells from blood, cultured in vitro. The source of these receptors is a human donor who had recovered from COVID-19.

Concerning this clonotype: The junction departs from the called germline gene at one end, perhaps through a read error. The V gene is TRBV7-2, the J gene TRBJ1-5; D gene uncertain. The CDR3 extends over 11 amino acids. Germline lookup yields CDR1 SGHTA and CDR2 FQGNSA. CDR3 sequence reads: CASSLHQPQHF. The CDR3 bases are TGCGCCAGCAGCCTCCATCAGCCCCAGCATTTT.

The gene calls are TRBV4-2 and TRBJ2-1; 12 bases match TRBD2. CDR1 and CDR2 from the germline V gene are LGHNA and YNFKEQ. Trimming took 5 bases from V and 6 from J; bases not matched to a gene: 5. The CDR3 has 15 amino acids. CDR3 sequence reads: CASSTRLAGANEQFF. In DNA, the CDR3 is TGTGCCAGCAGCACCCGACTAGCGGGAGCCAATGAGCAGTTCTTC.

Only a few counts were recorded for this clonotype. The chain recombines TRBV10-3 with TRBJ1-5; D might be TRBD1 (5 bases). Germline V gene data show CDR1 as ENHRY and CDR2 as SYGVKD. The length of the CDR3 is 14 residues. Trimming shortened V by 0 bases and J by 6 bases, and 9 bases separated the two germline ends. CDR3 amino acids: CAISESYQGQPQHF. The CDR3 nucleotides are TGTGCCATCAGTGAGTCGTACCAGGGTCAGCCCCAGCATTTT.

The CDR3 DNA reads as TGTGCCAGCAGGTTTCGTGGGCTAGGCAGCTATGGGAGTACGGGGGAGTACGAGCAGTACTTC. Residues: CASRFRGLGSYGSTGEYEQYF. The chain carries TRBV27 and TRBJ2-7; maybe TRBD2 (6 bases). CDR1 is MNHEY and CDR2 is SMNVEV in the germline V gene (reference sequence). This CDR3 is 21 amino acids long. V lost 6 bases to trimming and J lost 4 bases, with 37 bases between them.

The chain joins TRBV20-1 to TRBJ2-1; no clear D. The germline CDR1 and CDR2 sequences are DFQATT and SNEGSKA (reference sequence). V was cut by 2 bases and J by 5 bases, with 10 bases left in between. The CDR3 extends over 13 amino acids. CDR3 DNA sequence: TGCAGTGCTAGAAACCCGCCACACAATGAGCAGTTCTTC. This sequence encodes CSARNPPHNEQFF.

J is TRBJ2-1 and V is TRBV7-9; D is uncertain. Germline CDR1 reads SEHNR; CDR2 reads FQNEAQ (reference sequence). Trimming stripped 5 bases from V and 8 bases from J, with 10 bases between. The CDR3 covers 12 residues. Written as DNA, the CDR3 is TGTGCCAGCAGCACCCAGCGCGATGAGCAGTTCTTC. It is translated as CASSTQRDEQFF.

The chain joins TRBV6-1 to TRBJ2-2; tentative D call: TRBD2 (6 bases). The V gene lost 11 bases and the J gene lost 6 bases, with 13 bases spanning the gap. Germline assignment: CDR1 MNHNS and CDR2 SASEGT. The CDR3 is 12 amino acids. The CDR3 coding sequence is TGTGCCTGCGGGACGGCGGCCGGGGAGCTGTTTTTT. This translates into CACGTAAGELFF.

The V gene is TRBV20-1, the J gene TRBJ1-5; 9 positions agree with TRBD1. V was clipped by 1 base and J by 5 bases; unmatched bases: 6. Germline V gives CDR1 DFQATT, CDR2 SNEGSKA (reference sequence). The CDR3 loop spans 15 amino acids. The CDR3 DNA reads TGCAGTGCTAGAGCGACAGGGGGACTGTATCAGCCCCAGCATTTT. Protein sequence: CSARATGGLYQPQHF.

The chain combines TRBV9 with TRBJ1-5; perhaps TRBD1 as D (5 bases). Trimming stripped 3 bases from V and 6 bases from J, with 13 bases between. CDR3 length: 14 amino acids. The germline V gene has CDR1 SGDLS and CDR2 YYNGEE. CDR3 amino acids: CASSASGSGQPQHF. Here the CDR3 DNA reads TGTGCCAGCAGCGCCTCAGGGTCGGGTCAGCCCCAGCATTTT.

The V call is TRBV29-1, the J call TRBJ1-1, with 9 positions matching TRBD1. The germline V gene encodes CDR1 SQVTM and CDR2 ANQGSEA. The CDR3 has 14 residues. Trimming at V came to 0 bases and at J to 7 bases, leaving 6 bases not matched to a gene. This CDR3 is CSVEDLQTGGEAFF. CDR3 nucleotide sequence: TGCAGCGTTGAAGATCTTCAGACAGGGGGTGAAGCTTTCTTT.

This clonotype has a single count. V and J are TRBV27 and TRBJ2-7; D tentatively fits TRBD1 or TRBD2 (5 bases each). The CDR3 length is 13 residues. V lost 6 bases, J lost 1 base, and 10 bases lay in between. CDR1 is MNHEY and CDR2 is SMNVEV in the germline V gene (reference sequence). CDR3 nucleotides: TGTGCCAGCAGGTTCAGGGAGTCCTACGAGCAGTACTTC. This codes for CASRFRESYEQYF.

The rearrangement links TRBV2 to TRBJ2-1, with TRBD2 matching 12 bases. Trimming cost V 6 bases and J 7 bases; bases outside gene matches: 7. CDR3 length equals 15 residues. CDR1 is SNHLY, CDR2 FYNNEI, per germline. CDR3 residues: CASRMTSGSANEQFF. The DNA for the CDR3 is TGTGCCAGCAGGATGACTAGCGGGAGCGCGAATGAGCAGTTCTTC.

The J gene is TRBJ1-1, the V gene TRBV2; 7 bases are shared with TRBD1. The V segment lost 5 bases and the J segment 6 bases; nucleotides outside the gene matches: 6. Looked up from germline, CDR1 is SNHLY and CDR2 is FYNNEI. The CDR3 spans 13 residues. The CDR3 reads CASSRQGAAEAFF. In DNA form, the CDR3 reads TGTGCCAGCAGTCGACAGGGTGCGGCTGAAGCTTTCTTT.

This clonotype was seen only a few times. This rearrangement joins TRBV5-5 to TRBJ2-1, with 9 positions matching TRBD2. The germline gives CDR1 SGHKS, CDR2 YYEKEE (reference sequence). V lost 4 bases, J lost 8 bases, and 10 bases stayed unmatched. This CDR3 is 15 amino acids long. DNA for the CDR3: TGTGCCAGCAGCCCGATAGCGGGAGTCTTGGATGAGCAGTTCTTC. Translation gives CASSPIAGVLDEQFF. The variable domain in full, completed from reference TRBV5-5 and TRBJ2-1, reads DAGVTQSPTHLIKTRGQQVTLRCSPISGHKSVSWYQQVLGQGPQFIFQYYEKEERGRGNFPDRFSARQFPNYSSELNVNALLLGDSALYLCASSPIAGVLDEQFFGPGTRLTVL.

V gene TRBV6-2 or TRBV6-3 combines with J gene TRBJ2-7, with TRBD2 matching over 14 bases. V shed 6 bases, J shed 4 bases, and the junction held 11 bases outside the gene matches. CDR3 size: 17 residues. Looked up from germline, CDR1 is MNHEY and CDR2 is SVGEGT. The CDR3 nucleotides read TGTGCCAGCAGCATACAGTCGGGACTAGCGGGGGAGTACGAGCAGTACTTC. Translating gives CASSIQSGLAGEYEQYF.

V is TRBV15 and J is TRBJ2-7, with TRBD2 matching 12 bases. The V gene end was trimmed by 0 bases and the J gene end by 0 bases; junction bases not matched to a gene: 9. The CDR3 covers 19 residues. Germline CDR1 and CDR2: LNHNV and YYDKDF (reference sequence). The CDR3 DNA reads TGTGCCACCAGCAGAGAGGCTAGCGGGAGGGTGGGGGTCTCCTACGAGCAGTACTTC. Its protein product is CATSREASGRVGVSYEQYF.

Here the CDR3 reads CASSPSGAAQYF. The CDR3 bases are TGCGCCAGCAGCCCGTCAGGGGCCGCGCAGTACTTC. This rearrangement joins TRBV5-1 to TRBJ2-7; the D gene is possibly TRBD1 (6 bases). The length of the CDR3 is 12 residues. Germline V gene data show CDR1 as SGHRS and CDR2 as YFSETQ. V lost 4 bases, J lost 9 bases, and 14 bases lay in between.

The chain links TRBV5-1 to TRBJ1-6; D possibly corresponds to TRBD1 (5 bases). The CDR3 totals 14 residues. In germline, CDR1 is SGHRS, CDR2 YFSETQ. Trimming took off 1 base at V and 5 bases at J, with 7 bases between the two ends. In DNA form, the CDR3 reads TGCGCCAGCAGCTTGTCAGGGAATAATTCACCCCTCCACTTT. Encoded protein: CASSLSGNNSPLHF.

This clonotype was seen a few times. V and J are TRBV6-1 and TRBJ1-4, with D maybe TRBD1 (5 bases). The CDR3 is 12 amino acids. V was shortened by 8 bases and J by 8 bases, with 12 bases between the two germline ends. In germline, CDR1 is MNHNS, CDR2 SASEGT. CDR3 amino acids: CASQGVGEKLFF. The CDR3 DNA reads TGTGCCAGCCAAGGGGTGGGAGAAAAACTGTTTTTT.

This clonotype occurred a few times. The chain is built from TRBV20-1 and TRBJ2-3, with D tentatively TRBD1 (6 bases). The germline V gene has CDR1 DFQATT and CDR2 SNEGSKA (reference sequence). V lost 0 bases and J 0 bases, leaving 7 bases between the germline ends. The CDR3 has 14 amino acids. This chain's CDR3 is CSARDGQSTDTQYF. The CDR3 DNA reads as TGCAGTGCTAGAGACGGACAGAGCACAGATACGCAGTATTTT.

This clonotype was observed a handful of times. The rearrangement joins TRBV10-3 to TRBJ1-5; no definite D call. V was trimmed by 2 bases and J by 0 bases, leaving 5 bases between them. This CDR3 comprises 14 residues. Germline V CDR1 and CDR2: ENHRY, SYGVKD. CDR3 in DNA: TGTGCCATCAGTGAGACAGTTAGCAATCAGCCCCAGCATTTT. Encoded protein: CAISETVSNQPQHF.

The rearrangement joins TRBV7-6 to TRBJ2-2; D gene unclear. CDR1 and CDR2 from the germline V gene are SGHVS and FNYEAQ. The CDR3 has 18 residues. V dropped 5 bases and J dropped 1 base, with 20 bases sitting between them. This chain's CDR3 is CASSRRYRRRENTGELFF. The CDR3 DNA reads as TGTGCCAGCAGCCGCCGGTACCGACGAAGAGAGAACACCGGGGAGCTGTTTTTT.

This clonotype was recorded only once. This chain joins TRBV7-3 and TRBJ2-3; TRBD2 matches at 8 bases. The CDR3 covers 17 residues. J lost 1 base, V lost 5 bases, and 11 bases had no gene match. Germline loops: CDR1 SGHTA, CDR2 FQGTGA. The CDR3 reads CASSPVGLAGGTDTQYF. DNA of the CDR3: TGTGCCAGCAGCCCCGTCGGGCTAGCGGGCGGCACAGATACGCAGTATTTT.

This clonotype was counted only a few times. The chain is built from TRBV18 and TRBJ1-5; the D is unclear. Trimming shortened V by 3 bases and J by 6 bases, and 15 bases separated the two germline ends. This CDR3 spans 15 amino acids. Germline V gene data show CDR1 as KGHSH and CDR2 as LQKENI. The CDR3 sequence: CASSPGSRRSQPQHF. CDR3 DNA: TGTGCCAGCTCACCTGGGAGCAGGCGAAGTCAGCCCCAGCATTTT.

The gene calls are TRBV20-1 and TRBJ2-7; no clear D gene. The CDR3 spans 16 residues. The V gene's germline CDR1 is DFQATT and CDR2 SNEGSKA (reference sequence). V was shortened by 0 bases and J by 3 bases, with 18 bases between the two germline ends. This chain's CDR3 is CSARDTGRGEDYEQYF. The CDR3, as DNA: TGCAGTGCTAGAGATACGGGTCGAGGAGAAGACTACGAGCAGTACTTC.

The gene calls are TRBV6-1 and TRBJ2-7, with TRBD2 matching 11 bases. The germline gives CDR1 MNHNS, CDR2 SASEGT. The CDR3 sequence is 15 residues long. J gave up 0 bases and V 2 bases, and 0 bases lay outside the gene matches. The CDR3 protein is CASSELAGGSYEQYF. In DNA, the CDR3 is TGTGCCAGCAGTGAACTAGCGGGAGGCTCCTACGAGCAGTACTTC.

The genes are TRBV24-1 and TRBJ2-1; D assignment may be TRBD1 or TRBD2 (5 bases each). This CDR3 has 16 amino acids. With 3 bases removed from V and 3 bases from J, the gap between germline ends came to 14 bases. Per germline, CDR1 KGHDR and CDR2 SFDVKD. For the CDR3, the DNA is TGTGCCACCAGTGATGTGTCCGGGACGGACTACAATGAGCAGTTCTTC. Its translation is CATSDVSGTDYNEQFF.